Listed below are T cell receptor beta chains from one sample, sequenced in a study of early T cells in non-severe SARS-CoV-2 infection. From the 5' RACE reads, TCRdb called clonotypes with MiXCR, one entry per CDR3 protein. Here the sample spans about 71,000 distinct CDR3 sequences, around 15% being singletons. Sequencing used whole blood. Receptor source: an adult who was a healthcare worker with PCR-confirmed SARS-CoV-2 infection or an uninfected control (not recorded which). The CDR3 runs from the conserved cysteine through the conserved F or W. D genes are given only for firm matches. Expanded clones get a size class; other rows say once, few or many, or leave the size out.

J: TRBJ2-1; V: TRBV29-1; size: .; D: .; DNA: TGCAGCGGGGAAGGGGGAAAATACAATGAGCAGTTCTTC; CDR3: CSGEGGKYNEQFF
J: TRBJ2-1; V: TRBV29-1; size: many; D: TRBD2; DNA: TGCAGCGTCCCCGGGACTAGCGGGGGGTACTCCTACAATGAGCAGTTCTTC; CDR3: CSVPGTSGGYSYNEQFF
J: TRBJ1-2; V: TRBV27; size: .; D: TRBD1; DNA: TGTGCCAGCAGAGAGACAGGGGGTAAATACGGCTACACCTTC; CDR3: CASRETGGKYGYTF
J: TRBJ1-1; V: TRBV5-6; size: medium-sized; D: .; DNA: TGTGCCAGCAGCTTGTTGAGGGGGAACACTGAAGCTTTCTTT; CDR3: CASSLLRGNTEAFF
J: TRBJ2-7; V: TRBV29-1; size: medium-sized; D: TRBD1; DNA: TGCAGCGTTGGGGCCCCTCGACAGGGTACCTCCTACGAGCAGTACTTC; CDR3: CSVGAPRQGTSYEQYF
J: TRBJ2-3; V: TRBV2; size: .; D: TRBD1; DNA: TGTGCCAGCAGTTCCGGGACAGGCACAGATACGCAGTATTTT; CDR3: CASSSGTGTDTQYF
J: TRBJ2-5; V: TRBV29-1; size: few; D: .; DNA: TGCAGCGCTGAGGGAATAGGGGGAGAGACCCAGTACTTC; CDR3: CSAEGIGGETQYF
J: TRBJ1-3; V: TRBV10-3; size: .; D: .; DNA: TGTGCCATCAGTGATACCGGGGTTGCTGGAAACACCATATATTTT; CDR3: CAISDTGVAGNTIYF
J: TRBJ1-1; V: TRBV5-5; size: many; D: .; DNA: TGTGCCAGCAGCCCTTCGACAGTTACCGAAGCTTTCTTT; CDR3: CASSPSTVTEAFF
J: TRBJ1-1; V: TRBV6-2/TRBV6-3; size: few; D: .; DNA: TGTGCCAGCAGTTACACGGCTGCGAACACTGAAGCTTTCTTT; CDR3: CASSYTAANTEAFF
J: TRBJ2-2; V: TRBV28; size: many; D: TRBD1; DNA: TGTGCCAGCAGTTTGGGACAGGTCAATACCGGGGAGCTGTTTTTT; CDR3: CASSLGQVNTGELFF
J: TRBJ2-7; V: TRBV4-1; size: few; D: .; DNA: TGCGCCAGCAGCCAAGTTGGTCAGGGGATCTACGAGCAGTACTTC; CDR3: CASSQVGQGIYEQYF
J: TRBJ2-1; V: TRBV7-2; size: .; D: TRBD2; DNA: TGTGCCAGCAGCTTTCCGACTAGCCTCATCTACAATGAGCAGTTCTTC; CDR3: CASSFPTSLIYNEQFF
J: TRBJ1-5; V: TRBV7-2; size: few; D: .; DNA: TGTGCCAGCAGCTTGGGCAGCCTCAATCAGCCCCAGCATTTT; CDR3: CASSLGSLNQPQHF
J: TRBJ1-1; V: TRBV20-1; size: .; D: .; DNA: TGCAGTGCTGGAGGGGGTTTCACTGAAGCTTTCTTT; CDR3: CSAGGGFTEAFF
J: TRBJ2-3; V: TRBV6-4; size: few; D: TRBD1; DNA: TGTGCCAGCAGTGCCGGAGCCGGGACAGCCACAGATACGCAGTATTTT; CDR3: CASSAGAGTATDTQYF
J: TRBJ2-5; V: TRBV7-2; size: .; D: TRBD2; DNA: TGTGCCAGCAGCTCGGGCCCTAGGGAGGGGGAGACCCAGTACTTC; CDR3: CASSSGPREGETQYF
J: TRBJ1-3; V: TRBV29-1; size: .; D: .; DNA: TGCAGCGTCTTGGCCGGGGGCGGAAACACCATATATTTT; CDR3: CSVLAGGGNTIYF
J: TRBJ2-7; V: TRBV9; size: .; D: .; DNA: TGTGCCAGCAGCCCCTTGGGCCCGGCCCGGAGTGGCGAGCAGTACTTC; CDR3: CASSPLGPARSGEQYF
J: TRBJ2-2; V: TRBV10-2; size: few; D: TRBD1; DNA: TGCGCCAGCAGTGATGACAGGGCGAGGCCCGGGGAGCTGTTTTTT; CDR3: CASSDDRARPGELFF
J: TRBJ2-3; V: TRBV10-3; size: many; D: .; DNA: TGTGCCATCACGATTGGGGGAACCACAGATACGCAGTATTTT; CDR3: CAITIGGTTDTQYF
J: TRBJ2-1; V: TRBV5-1; size: .; D: .; DNA: TGCGCCAGCAGCTTGGATAGGGGGTTGTCCTACAATGAGCAGTTCTTC; CDR3: CASSLDRGLSYNEQFF
J: TRBJ1-2; V: TRBV29-1; size: once; D: .; DNA: TGCAGCGTTTTTGACGATTCCCTCTATGGCTACACCTTC; CDR3: CSVFDDSLYGYTF
J: TRBJ2-4; V: TRBV11-2; size: .; D: TRBD1; DNA: TGTGCCAGCAGCCCTGGGACAGGGTTGATCGGCATTCAGTACTTC; CDR3: CASSPGTGLIGIQYF
J: TRBJ2-7; V: TRBV28; size: many; D: TRBD1; DNA: TGTGCCAGCCGCCCAGGGGGTCGCCCCTACGAGCAGTACTTC; CDR3: CASRPGGRPYEQYF
J: TRBJ2-2; V: TRBV5-5; size: few; D: .; DNA: TGTGCCAGCAGCTTGCTCGCTCTAGACACCGGGGAGCTGTTTTTT; CDR3: CASSLLALDTGELFF
J: TRBJ1-6; V: TRBV20-1; size: .; D: .; DNA: TGCAGTGCTAAAGATCAGGGGTCTAATTCACCCCTCCACTTT; CDR3: CSAKDQGSNSPLHF
J: TRBJ1-4; V: TRBV7-9; size: .; D: TRBD1; DNA: TGTGCCAGCAGTAAGGGACAGGGGCAGGAAAAACTGTTTTTT; CDR3: CASSKGQGQEKLFF
J: TRBJ1-1; V: TRBV7-2; size: few; D: TRBD1; DNA: TGTGCCAGCAGCTCCTCCGGGACAGTCTTCACTGAAGCTTTCTTT; CDR3: CASSSSGTVFTEAFF
J: TRBJ1-5; V: TRBV7-6; size: .; D: .; DNA: TGTGCCAGCAGCCTCAGAGGACCGCCGAGCAATCAGCCCCAGCATTTT; CDR3: CASSLRGPPSNQPQHF
J: TRBJ2-4; V: TRBV28; size: many; D: .; DNA: TGTGCCAGCCCTCCCCCAGGGGTTATGGCCAAAAACATTCAGTACTTC; CDR3: CASPPPGVMAKNIQYF
J: TRBJ2-7; V: TRBV18; size: .; D: .; DNA: TGTGCCAGCTCACTTCACAGAGCCTACGAGCAGTACTTC; CDR3: CASSLHRAYEQYF
J: TRBJ2-4; V: TRBV18; size: few; D: .; DNA: TGTGCCAGCTCACCAGTTCCCCCGGGACTCGAAAACATTCAGTACTTC; CDR3: CASSPVPPGLENIQYF
J: TRBJ1-1; V: TRBV5-1; size: .; D: .; DNA: TGCGCCAGCAGCTTGCGGGCAGGCATGAACACTGAAGCTTTCTTT; CDR3: CASSLRAGMNTEAFF
J: TRBJ2-2; V: TRBV20-1; size: few; D: .; DNA: TGCAGTGCTAGAGAGGAGGGCGCCACCGGGGAGCTGTTTTTT; CDR3: CSAREEGATGELFF
J: TRBJ2-7; V: TRBV6-2/TRBV6-3; size: .; D: TRBD2; DNA: TGTGCCAGCCGGGAGGGACACGAGCAGTACTTC; CDR3: CASREGHEQYF
J: TRBJ1-1; V: TRBV4-1; size: few; D: .; DNA: TGCGCCAGCAGCCACCATTGGGGCAGGCAAAACACTGAAGCTTTCTTT; CDR3: CASSHHWGRQNTEAFF
J: TRBJ2-1; V: TRBV14; size: many; D: .; DNA: TGTGCCAGCAGCTCCTATAAACCGGGACCCTACAATGAGCAGTTCTTC; CDR3: CASSSYKPGPYNEQFF
J: TRBJ2-1; V: TRBV29-1; size: few; D: TRBD1; DNA: TGCAGCGTTGGTAGGACAGGGGTTTACAATGAGCAGTTCTTC; CDR3: CSVGRTGVYNEQFF
J: TRBJ2-7; V: TRBV6-5; size: .; D: .; DNA: TGTGCCAGCAGCCTAGACAGGATTAACGAGCAGTACTTC; CDR3: CASSLDRINEQYF
J: TRBJ2-7; V: TRBV29-1; size: many; D: TRBD1; DNA: TGCAGCGTTGTCCAGGGGGTCTCCTACGAGCAGTACTTC; CDR3: CSVVQGVSYEQYF
J: TRBJ2-3; V: TRBV7-9; size: many; D: TRBD2; DNA: TGTGCCAGCGCCGGGAGGTTGGGGCCAGGAGATACGCAGTATTTT; CDR3: CASAGRLGPGDTQYF
J: TRBJ1-6; V: TRBV3-1; size: many; D: .; DNA: TGTGCCAGCAGCCAGGGGGCTTTGAATTCACCCCTCCACTTT; CDR3: CASSQGALNSPLHF
J: TRBJ2-7; V: TRBV18; size: few; D: .; DNA: TGTGCCAGCTCACCACCGACAGCCCAGGGATACGAGCAGTACTTC; CDR3: CASSPPTAQGYEQYF
J: TRBJ2-2; V: TRBV2; size: .; D: .; DNA: TGTGCCAGCAGTGATTTCGCCTTGAACACCGGGGAGCTGTTTTTT; CDR3: CASSDFALNTGELFF
J: TRBJ1-2; V: TRBV14; size: .; D: TRBD1; DNA: TGTGCCAGCAGCCAAGCGACAGGGGCGCTCTATGGCTACACCTTC; CDR3: CASSQATGALYGYTF
J: TRBJ2-1; V: TRBV29-1; size: .; D: TRBD2; DNA: TGCAGCGTTGCCCTAGCGGGGGGGGTCGATGAGCAGTTCTTC; CDR3: CSVALAGGVDEQFF
J: TRBJ2-7; V: TRBV12-3/TRBV12-4; size: few; D: TRBD1; DNA: TGTGCCAGCAGTCCACACCCCTGGACAGGGGACGAGCAGTACTTC; CDR3: CASSPHPWTGDEQYF
J: TRBJ2-7; V: TRBV6-6; size: few; D: TRBD1; DNA: TGTGCCAGCACCAGGACAGGGTACTACGAGCAGTACTTC; CDR3: CASTRTGYYEQYF
J: TRBJ2-5; V: TRBV6-6; size: .; D: .; DNA: TGTGCCACGTTGGGTCAGCGGCTCCAAGAGACCCAGTACTTC; CDR3: CATLGQRLQETQYF
J: TRBJ1-3; V: TRBV25-1; size: few; D: .; DNA: TGTGCCAGCAGTGATAAGGTCAACACCATATATTTT; CDR3: CASSDKVNTIYF
J: TRBJ2-7; V: TRBV4-1; size: .; D: .; DNA: TGCGCCAGCAGCCCCGGAAAGGGACGGCTCTCCTACGAGCAGTACTTC; CDR3: CASSPGKGRLSYEQYF
J: TRBJ1-2; V: TRBV4-3; size: .; D: .; DNA: TGCGCCAGCAGCCAAGCCGCCGGGACGCCGGGGGATGGCTACACCTTC; CDR3: CASSQAAGTPGDGYTF
J: TRBJ2-7; V: TRBV29-1; size: .; D: .; DNA: TGCAGCGTTGCCTCCCCCCGGGGCCACGAGCAGTACTTC; CDR3: CSVASPRGHEQYF